Following are 2 T cell receptor beta chains from one sample sequenced in a study of T cell responses to AZD1222 COVID-19 vaccine (dated by TCRdb to the early 2020s). In the paper's terms, the time point label means: baseline before first vaccination. The receptor library was made with the immunoSEQ multiplex PCR assay. TCRdb's version of the immuneACCESS table is confined to in-frame rearrangements and falls short of the full clone set. An unresolved V gene accounts for under half of the shortfall where checked; the remainder is of unknown origin. Within this sample are 95,000 to 150,000 clones, with about 90% of them counted one time only. The ten largest account for roughly 5.4% of the sample. The source was peripheral blood, collected on day 0 of AZD1222 vaccination. These receptors came from an adult in good health.

The chain links TRBV24-1 to TRBJ2-1; tentatively, D is TRBD1 (6 bases). Germline values: CDR1 KGHDR, CDR2 SFDVKD. This CDR3 has 13 amino acids. V gave up 10 bases and J gave up 1 base, with 10 bases separating them. This CDR3 is CATEDSSYNEQFF. CDR3 nucleotides: TGTGCCACTGAGGACAGTTCCTACAATGAGCAGTTCTTC.

The chain recombines TRBV6-5 with TRBJ1-1; no clear D. V dropped 0 bases and J dropped 2 bases, with 10 bases sitting between them. There are 15 residues in the CDR3. Germline CDR1 is MNHEY and CDR2 is SVGAGI. The CDR3: CASSYSGQPNTEAFF. As DNA, the CDR3 is TGTGCCAGCAGTTACTCCGGGCAACCTAACACTGAAGCTTTCTTT.